The 30 T cell receptor beta chains below were found in one sample sequenced in a study of cytomegalovirus exposure and HLA in healthy donors. This PCR relied on a set of 60 Vbeta primers and 13 Jbeta primers. The data were produced by immunoSEQ multiplex PCR, yet TCRdb's version contains in-frame clones alone and is incomplete. The sample yields about 140,000 clones, 66% seen once. The sequencing input was PBMCs. Receptors originate from a woman aged 55-69 years in good health and CMV-seronegative.

This clone was picked up a small number of times. The rearrangement joins TRBV5-1 to TRBJ2-5; 7 nucleotides agree with TRBD1. The DNA end is a closer match to TRBJ2-7, so the J assignment may be wrong. Germline values: CDR1 SGHRS, CDR2 YFSETQ. The CDR3 is 14 amino acids. CDR3 residues: CASSPPGQRPEQYF. The CDR3 DNA sequence: TGCGCCAGCAGCCCTCCGGGACAGAGGCCCGAGCAGTACTTC.

This clone was seen only a few times. V is TRBV2 and J is TRBJ2-3, with 11 bases aligning to TRBD2. The germline V gene encodes CDR1 SNHLY and CDR2 FYNNEI. V dropped 6 bases and J dropped 3; count of bases not matched to a gene: 8. The CDR3 totals 16 residues. In DNA, the CDR3 is TGTGCCAGCAGAGACCTAGCGGGGGGAGTGACAGATACGCAGTATTTT. It encodes CASRDLAGGVTDTQYF.

V gene TRBV6-5 combines with J gene TRBJ1-2; tentatively, D is TRBD1 (6 bases). Germline V gives CDR1 MNHEY, CDR2 SVGAGI. This CDR3 has 13 residues. The germline V and J ends were trimmed by 6 bases and 7 bases, with 15 bases remaining between them. This CDR3 is CASRQQGGGGYTF. For the CDR3, the DNA is TGTGCCAGCAGACAACAGGGCGGAGGTGGCTACACCTTC.

The chain couples TRBV6-5 to TRBJ1-1, with 8 bases that match TRBD1. The CDR3 covers 14 residues. V lost 6 bases, J lost 2 bases, and 5 bases stayed unmatched. In germline, CDR1 is MNHEY, CDR2 SVGAGI. CDR3 sequence reads: CASRVGQVNTEAFF. As DNA, the CDR3 is TGTGCCAGCAGAGTGGGACAGGTAAACACTGAAGCTTTCTTT.

The chain recombines TRBV6-5 with TRBJ2-5; 13 positions agree with TRBD2. This CDR3 has 15 residues. V was pared by 5 bases and J by 11 bases, with 11 bases of the junction left unmatched. Germline V gives CDR1 MNHEY, CDR2 SVGAGI. CDR3 bases: TGTGCCAGCAGTCGACCGGGACTAGCGGGGTCGCAGCAGTACTTC. Residues: CASSRPGLAGSQQYF.

V is TRBV6-6 and J is TRBJ2-3; 9 positions agree with TRBD2. The germline V gene encodes CDR1 MNHNY and CDR2 SVGAGI (reference sequence). The CDR3 length is 15 residues. V shed 8 bases and J 4 bases; nucleotides not matched to a gene: 10. CDR3 sequence reads: CASGELAGVADTQYF. The CDR3 nucleotides read TGTGCCAGCGGAGAACTAGCGGGCGTAGCAGATACGCAGTATTTT.

V usage is TRBV5-4 and J usage is TRBJ1-1, with 10 bases fitting TRBD1. Per germline, CDR1 SGHNT and CDR2 YYREEE (reference sequence). The CDR3 has 16 residues. The J segment lost 1 base and the V segment lost 0 bases, leaving 3 bases of the junction unmatched. The CDR3 protein is CASSLGQGARNTEAFF. CDR3 nucleotide sequence: TGTGCCAGCAGCTTGGGACAGGGGGCAAGGAACACTGAAGCTTTCTTT.

This chain links TRBV5-6 with TRBJ1-1; D ambiguous. The V end lost 4 bases, the J end lost 4 bases, and 14 bases lay between the germline ends. This CDR3 spans 14 amino acids. Germline V CDR1 and CDR2: SGHDT, YYEEEE. The CDR3 region has the DNA TGTGCCAGCAGCCCCGAGCGGGTTCGCACTGAAGCTTTCTTT. Its protein product is CASSPERVRTEAFF.

CDR3 DNA sequence: TGCGCCAGCAGCTTGGGTCAAGGGGGCATTCAGTACTTC. This codes for CASSLGQGGIQYF. V gene TRBV5-1 combines with J gene TRBJ2-4; possibly TRBD1 for D (6 bases). There are 13 residues in the CDR3. V shed 0 bases and J shed 9 bases, with 10 bases lying between them. CDR1 is SGHRS and CDR2 is YFSETQ in the germline V gene.

This clone was recorded once. The rearrangement links TRBV15 to TRBJ2-5; TRBD2 aligns across 9 bases. The J call may be wrong; the DNA end is better matched by TRBJ2-7. The V gene's germline CDR1 is LNHNV and CDR2 YYDKDF (reference sequence). This CDR3 has 16 residues. In DNA, the CDR3 is TGTGCCACCAGCGGAGTTAGCGGGAGAGAAGCCTACGAGCAGTACTTC. It specifies CATSGVSGREAYEQYF.

The rearrangement joins TRBV5-1 to TRBJ1-2, with D perhaps matching TRBD1 (6 bases). The CDR3 length is 16 residues. The V end was cut by 3 bases, the J end by 6 bases, with 21 bases between. Germline CDR1 and CDR2: SGHRS and YFSETQ. The DNA of the CDR3 is TGCGCCAGCAGCTCGCAACAGGGTTTTATAACTAATGGCTACACCTTC. The encoded protein is CASSSQQGFITNGYTF.

This clone was detected only a few times. The chain recombines TRBV5-4 with TRBJ1-4; TRBD1 might be the D (6 bases). The germline gives CDR1 SGHNT, CDR2 YYREEE (reference sequence). The CDR3 extends over 14 amino acids. The germline V and J ends were trimmed by 0 bases and 7 bases, with 10 bases remaining between them. CDR3 amino acids: CASSLGGGGEKLFF. The CDR3 DNA reads TGTGCCAGCAGCTTGGGAGGGGGTGGTGAAAAACTGTTTTTT. Filled out from reference TRBV5-4 and TRBJ1-4, the complete variable domain reads ETGVTQSPTHLIKTRGQQVTLRCSSQSGHNTVSWYQQALGQGPQFIFQYYREEENGRGNFPPRFSGLQFPNYSSELNVNALELDDSALYLCASSLGGGGEKLFFGSGTQLSVL.

This clone was counted only a few times. This chain connects TRBV13 to TRBJ2-7; 8 nucleotides agree with TRBD2. Per germline, CDR1 PRHDT and CDR2 FYEKMQ (reference sequence). This CDR3 comprises 17 residues. The V and J ends lost 4 bases and 2 bases, in that order; junction bases with no gene match: 13. The CDR3 nucleotides are TGTGCCAGCAGCTCCCCCGACGGGCGGGGGGTCCCCTACGAGCAGTACTTC. It translates to CASSSPDGRGVPYEQYF.

The V and J genes are TRBV20-1 and TRBJ2-7; D is uncertain. Germline V gives CDR1 DFQATT, CDR2 SNEGSKA (reference sequence). The CDR3 contains 11 residues. Trimming took off 4 bases at V and 4 bases at J, with 8 bases between the two ends. The CDR3 loop is CSANRDYEQYF. CDR3 sequence (DNA): TGCAGTGCTAATCGCGATTACGAGCAGTACTTC.

The table lists this clone with a few counts. The V call is TRBV6-4, the J call TRBJ2-3; D possibly corresponds to TRBD2 (6 bases). Trimming took 3 bases from V and 0 from J, leaving 10 bases between them. There are 15 residues in the CDR3. In germline, CDR1 is MRHNA, CDR2 SNTAGT. The CDR3 sequence is CASSEGAGSTDTQYF. DNA for the CDR3: TGTGCCAGCAGTGAAGGGGCGGGGAGCACAGATACGCAGTATTTT.

The CDR3 DNA sequence: TGCGCCAGCAGTGAGACAGGACGGAAGATACAAGAGACCCAGTACTTC. This sequence encodes CASSETGRKIQETQYF. This sequence joins TRBV10-2 and TRBJ2-5; tentative D call: TRBD1 (5 bases). V was pared by 2 bases and J by 2 bases, with 15 bases between. CDR1 and CDR2 from the germline V gene are WSHSY and SAAADI. The CDR3 sequence is 16 residues long.

The rearrangement uses TRBV28 and TRBJ1-5; D is undetermined. Trimming stripped 7 bases from V and 0 bases from J, with 13 bases between. The CDR3 covers 15 residues. From germline, CDR1 is MDHEN and CDR2 SYDVKM. The CDR3 loop reads CASMVTVYSNQPQHF. CDR3 in DNA: TGTGCCAGCATGGTAACGGTATATAGCAATCAGCCCCAGCATTTT.

V is TRBV18 and J is TRBJ2-2, with TRBD1 matching 9 bases. CDR1 is KGHSH and CDR2 is LQKENI in the germline V gene. The CDR3 runs 16 residues. J was trimmed by 4 bases and V by 4 bases; bases with no gene match: 7. This chain's CDR3 is CASSLWTGVPTGELFF. The CDR3 DNA reads TGTGCCAGCTCACTTTGGACAGGGGTCCCCACCGGGGAGCTGTTTTTT.

About this clone: The sample has other DNA sequences that encode this CDR3 too. The chain has TRBV19 and TRBJ2-5, with a weak D call TRBD1 (6 bases). The germline V gene encodes CDR1 LNHDA and CDR2 SQIVND (reference sequence). V lost 1 base, J lost 2 bases, and 8 bases lay in between. The CDR3 has 14 residues. CDR3 region: CASSIGQGQETQYF. The CDR3 region has the DNA TGTGCCAGTAGTATAGGTCAGGGGCAAGAGACCCAGTACTTC.

J is TRBJ2-7 and V is TRBV19, with 12 bases identical to TRBD2. This CDR3 comprises 15 residues. The trim removed 4 bases at V and 0 bases at J, leaving 1 base unmatched. Germline V gene data show CDR1 as LNHDA and CDR2 as SQIVND (reference sequence). The CDR3 DNA follows: TGTGCCAGTAGTAAGACTAGCGGGAGCTCCTACGAGCAGTACTTC. Translation: CASSKTSGSSYEQYF.

This rearrangement joins TRBV11-1 to TRBJ2-7; 8 bases match TRBD1. Looked up from germline, CDR1 is SGHAT and CDR2 is FQDESV (reference sequence). Trimming at V came to 5 bases and at J to 7 bases, leaving 4 bases not matched to a gene. CDR3 length equals 12 residues. CDR3 residues: CASSPTGEEQYF. CDR3 coding DNA: TGTGCCAGCAGCCCGACAGGGGAAGAGCAGTACTTC.

About this clone: Within the sample, other DNA sequences also encode this same CDR3. The chain employs TRBV29-1 and TRBJ1-1, with D possibly being TRBD1 (6 bases). This CDR3 has 14 amino acids. Between the trimmed V and J ends, which lost 7 bases and 0 bases, there was a span of 15 bases. The germline gives CDR1 SQVTM, CDR2 ANQGSEA. DNA of the CDR3: TGCAGCGGTGAGACAGGAGCCTTGAACACTGAAGCTTTCTTT. Its translation: CSGETGALNTEAFF.

This clone has just a few counts. The chain couples TRBV7-2 to TRBJ1-2; a possible D gene is TRBD1 (5 bases). This CDR3 comprises 18 residues. Per the germline V gene, CDR1 is SGHTA and CDR2 is FQGNSA. V was shortened by 1 base and J by 0 bases, with 18 bases between the two germline ends. Here the CDR3 DNA reads TGTGCCAGCAGCTTAGTTTCCAGTGGGGCCAAAGCTAACTATGGCTACACCTTC. Its translation: CASSLVSSGAKANYGYTF.

This clone was observed once. This chain joins TRBV5-4 and TRBJ2-7; maybe TRBD1 (6 bases). V was cut by 3 bases and J by 2 bases, with 12 bases left in between. This CDR3 spans 14 amino acids. Germline CDR1 SGHNT, CDR2 YYREEE (reference sequence). The CDR3 nucleotides are TGTGCCAGCAGCTCCCGGGACAAGACCTACGAGCAGTACTTC. This gives the protein CASSSRDKTYEQYF.

The chain couples TRBV13 to TRBJ1-2; D gene uncertain. The V end was cut by 0 bases, the J end by 5 bases, with 10 bases between. In germline, CDR1 is PRHDT, CDR2 FYEKMQ (reference sequence). The CDR3 has 14 residues. CDR3 in DNA: TGTGCCAGCAGCTTAGGCTCCAGAAATTATGGCTACACCTTC. Translated: CASSLGSRNYGYTF.

This chain uses TRBV5-1 with TRBJ2-1, with TRBD2 matching over 10 bases. The CDR3 consists of 19 residues. The germline CDR1 and CDR2 sequences are SGHRS and YFSETQ. J was trimmed by 7 bases and V by 0 bases; bases with no gene match: 16. The CDR3 protein is CASSLAPLAGEVRMNEQFF. DNA of the CDR3: TGCGCCAGCAGCTTGGCGCCCCTAGCGGGGGAGGTGAGAATGAATGAGCAGTTCTTC.

The rearrangement joins TRBV5-6 to TRBJ2-1; D may be TRBD1 (5 bases). V was trimmed by 7 bases and J by 6 bases, leaving 14 bases between them. The CDR3 loop spans 13 amino acids. The germline V gene has CDR1 SGHDT and CDR2 YYEEEE. This chain's CDR3 is CASCIGAGNEQFF. CDR3 in DNA: TGTGCCAGCTGTATAGGGGCAGGCAATGAGCAGTTCTTC.

This chain uses TRBV4-1 with TRBJ2-7, with 14 bases identical to TRBD2. CDR1 MGHRA and CDR2 YSYEKL come from the germline V gene. The trim removed 0 bases at V and 3 bases at J, leaving 1 base unmatched. The CDR3 is 16 amino acids. The CDR3 coding sequence is TGCGCCAGCAGCCAAGAAGGGACTAGCGGGAGCTACGAGCAGTACTTC. Translation: CASSQEGTSGSYEQYF.

The rearrangement uses TRBV29-1 and TRBJ1-2; weak D call: TRBD1 (6 bases). With 2 bases removed from V and 5 bases from J, the gap between germline ends came to 15 bases. The CDR3 runs to 14 residues. The V gene's germline CDR1 is SQVTM and CDR2 ANQGSEA. The CDR3 here is CSVEHRQGIYGYTF. CDR3 sequence (DNA): TGCAGCGTTGAACACAGGCAGGGGATATATGGCTACACCTTC. The variable domain in full, with the rest retrieved from reference TRBV29-1 and TRBJ1-2, is SAVISQKPSRDICQRGTSLTIQCQVDSQVTMMFWYRQQPGQSLTLIATANQGSEATYESGFVIDKFPISRPNLTFSTLTVSNMSPEDSSIYLCSVEHRQGIYGYTFGSGTRLTVV.

This clone was found once. The rearrangement joins TRBV6-4 to TRBJ1-5; D remains ambiguous. Germline CDR1 reads MRHNA; CDR2 reads SNTAGT. This CDR3 has 13 amino acids. V shed 0 bases and J shed 5 bases, with 5 bases lying between them. CDR3 residues: CASSDSPDQPQHF. The CDR3 coding sequence is TGTGCCAGCAGTGACTCCCCCGATCAGCCCCAGCATTTT.